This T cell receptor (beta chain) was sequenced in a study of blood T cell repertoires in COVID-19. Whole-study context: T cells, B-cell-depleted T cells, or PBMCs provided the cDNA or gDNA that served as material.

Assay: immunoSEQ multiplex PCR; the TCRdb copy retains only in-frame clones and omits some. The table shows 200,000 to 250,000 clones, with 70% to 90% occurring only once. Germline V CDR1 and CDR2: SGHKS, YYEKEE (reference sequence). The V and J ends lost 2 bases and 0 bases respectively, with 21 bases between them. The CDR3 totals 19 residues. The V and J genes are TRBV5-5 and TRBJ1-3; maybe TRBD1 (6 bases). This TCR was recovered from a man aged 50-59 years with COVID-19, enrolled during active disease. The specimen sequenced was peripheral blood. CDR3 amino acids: CASSFETGRALFSGNTIYF. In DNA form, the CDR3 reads TGTGCCAGCAGCTTCGAGACAGGAAGAGCCCTGTTCTCTGGAAACACCATATATTTT.